The 30 T cell receptor beta chains presented below share a single source sample, sequenced in a study of blood T cell repertoires in COVID-19. Produced via immunoSEQ multiplex PCR; TCRdb's table is partial and in-frame only. The data contain more than 25,000 clones, approximately 80% of them singletons. Sequenced input: peripheral blood. Receptor source: a man aged 65 to 79 with active COVID-19.

The rearrangement uses TRBV28 and TRBJ2-7; the D gene is possibly TRBD2 (6 bases). Germline lookup yields CDR1 MDHEN and CDR2 SYDVKM. The CDR3 covers 14 residues. V was clipped by 7 bases and J by 0 bases, with 13 bases between them. CDR3 amino acids: CASNTGGYSYEQYF. The DNA of the CDR3 is TGTGCCAGCAACACCGGGGGATACTCCTACGAGCAGTACTTC.

Details on this clone: The germline gene is not matched at one end of the junction; a read error may be the cause. The CDR3 DNA reads as TGTGCTAGCAGCTTGAACAGGGGGCGCGGAGAGACCCAGTACTTC. As protein: CASSLNRGRGETQYF. This sequence joins TRBV7-7 and TRBJ2-5; 9 bases are a match to TRBD1. Germline V gene data show CDR1 as SSHAT and CDR2 as FNYEAQ (reference sequence). This CDR3 comprises 15 residues.

The CDR3 reads CASSSGGRAGETQYF. In nucleotides, the CDR3 is TGTGCCAGCAGCTCGGGGGGCAGGGCCGGAGAGACCCAGTACTTC. The chain has TRBV7-2 and TRBJ2-5, with D perhaps TRBD2 (7 bases). The germline V gene encodes CDR1 SGHTA and CDR2 FQGNSA. The V end lost 4 bases, the J end lost 4 bases, and 16 bases lay between the germline ends. The CDR3 loop spans 15 amino acids.

This chain uses TRBV7-9 with TRBJ2-1; 7 bases are a match to TRBD1. The V gene's germline CDR1 is SEHNR and CDR2 FQNEAQ (reference sequence). CDR3 length: 16 residues. Unmatched junction bases numbered 8, after V lost 3 bases and J lost 3 bases. As DNA, the CDR3 is TGTGCCAGCAGCTTTCCAAGAGACAGGGTCTACAATGAGCAGTTCTTC. This sequence encodes CASSFPRDRVYNEQFF. The full variable domain, rest sourced from reference TRBV7-9 and TRBJ2-1, is DTGVSQNPRHKITKRGQNVTFRCDPISEHNRLYWYRQTLGQGPEFLTYFQNEAQLEKSRLLSDRFSAERPKGSFSTLEIQRTEQGDSAMYLCASSFPRDRVYNEQFFGPGTRLTVL.

J is TRBJ2-1 and V is TRBV18, with TRBD2 matching 9 bases. This CDR3 region has 17 residues. V was clipped by 0 bases and J by 3 bases; unmatched bases: 6. Germline CDR1 reads KGHSH; CDR2 reads LQKENI. CDR3 in amino acids: CASSPPKSGRIYNEQFF. For the CDR3, the DNA is TGTGCCAGCTCACCACCGAAGAGCGGGAGGATCTACAATGAGCAGTTCTTC.

The chain uses TRBV9 and TRBJ1-6; 8 bases map to TRBD1. The CDR3 loop spans 16 amino acids. From germline, CDR1 is SGDLS and CDR2 YYNGEE. V was pared by 3 bases and J by 7 bases, with 9 bases of the junction left unmatched. The CDR3 is CASSAQTGAGNSPLHF. The CDR3 nucleotides read TGTGCCAGCAGCGCCCAGACAGGGGCCGGGAATTCACCCCTCCACTTT.

DNA for the CDR3: TGCGCCAGCAGGACGGGAGATAGTCGGGAGCAGTTCTTC. Translation gives CASRTGDSREQFF. The rearrangement links TRBV5-1 to TRBJ2-1; D might be TRBD2 (6 bases). The CDR3 is 13 residues long. In germline, CDR1 is SGHRS, CDR2 YFSETQ. Trimming removed 5 bases from V and 10 bases from J, with 16 bases in between.

This chain links TRBV6-6 with TRBJ2-1; TRBD1 might be the D (5 bases). With 1 base removed from V and 7 bases from J, the gap between germline ends came to 8 bases. The V gene's germline CDR1 is MNHNY and CDR2 SVGAGI (reference sequence). The CDR3 covers 13 residues. The CDR3 nucleotides read TGTGCCAGCAGTTACTGGGGCACGAATGAGCAGTTCTTC. Amino acids: CASSYWGTNEQFF.

The table lists this clone with a few counts. V and J are TRBV25-1 and TRBJ1-3; no clear D gene. Trimming took 2 bases from V and 4 from J, leaving 6 bases between them. The V gene's germline CDR1 is MGHDK and CDR2 SYGVNS. The CDR3 spans 13 residues. The CDR3 protein is CASSEPGGNTIYF. The CDR3 DNA sequence: TGTGCCAGCAGTGAACCGGGGGGAAACACCATATATTTT. The entire variable domain, with the rest obtained from reference TRBV25-1 and TRBJ1-3, is as follows: EADIYQTPRYLVIGTGKKITLECSQTMGHDKMYWYQQDPGMELHLIHYSYGVNSTEKGDLSSESTVSRIRTEHFPLTLESARPSHTSQYLCASSEPGGNTIYFGEGSWLTVV.

The V gene is TRBV2, the J gene TRBJ1-2, with 7 bases identical to TRBD1. The germline gives CDR1 SNHLY, CDR2 FYNNEI. The CDR3 is 14 amino acids. V lost 5 bases to trimming and J lost 5 bases; unmatched junction nucleotides: 8. In DNA, the CDR3 is TGTGCCAGCAGTTCCACGACAGGGCGGTATGGCTACACCTTC. It yields the protein CASSSTTGRYGYTF.

The chain uses TRBV7-9 and TRBJ2-2; 8 positions match TRBD2. With V trimmed by 5 bases and J by 3 bases, 5 bases remained unmatched. Germline V gene data show CDR1 as SEHNR and CDR2 as FQNEAQ (reference sequence). This CDR3 region has 15 residues. For the CDR3, the DNA is TGTGCCAGCAGCCGTAGCGGGATGGACACCGGGGAGCTGTTTTTT. Translation gives CASSRSGMDTGELFF.

The V and J genes are TRBV19 and TRBJ1-2, with 9 nucleotides matching TRBD1. V shed 6 bases, J shed 6 bases, and the junction held 11 bases outside the gene matches. This CDR3 is 15 amino acids long. CDR1 is LNHDA and CDR2 is SQIVND in the germline V gene (reference sequence). The CDR3: CASSTPSTGGHGYTF. CDR3 bases: TGTGCCAGTAGCACGCCATCGACAGGGGGGCATGGCTACACCTTC.

The CDR3 DNA is TGTGCCAGCTCACCACCTGGGGGGGTACAAGAGACCCAGTACTTC. It yields the protein CASSPPGGVQETQYF. The chain joins TRBV18 to TRBJ2-5; 7 bases align to TRBD2. V dropped 0 bases and J dropped 2; count of bases not matched to a gene: 3. CDR3 size: 15 residues. Looked up from germline, CDR1 is KGHSH and CDR2 is LQKENI. Using reference TRBV18 and TRBJ2-5 for the parts outside the CDR3, the full variable domain is NAGVMQNPRHLVRRRGQEARLRCSPMKGHSHVYWYRQLPEEGLKFMVYLQKENIIDESGMPKERFSAEFPKEGPSILRIQQVVRGDSAAYFCASSPPGGVQETQYFGPGTRLLVL.

This chain connects TRBV4-1 to TRBJ1-5; 7 bases align to TRBD1. With V trimmed by 0 bases and J by 6 bases, 5 bases remained unmatched. This CDR3 region has 15 residues. Germline-derived CDR1 and CDR2 are MGHRA and YSYEKL. The CDR3 DNA reads as TGCGCCAGCAGCCAAGATCCGACAGGGTCTCAGCCCCAGCATTTT. This codes for CASSQDPTGSQPQHF.

This clone was seen only a few times. The chain uses TRBV27 and TRBJ1-2, with 7 bases fitting TRBD1. With 3 bases clipped from V and 7 bases from J, the junction kept 8 bases outside the gene matches. The CDR3 runs 14 residues. Germline CDR1 is MNHEY and CDR2 is SMNVEV (reference sequence). CDR3 bases: TGTGCCAGCAGTTTGTCGACAGGGTCAACTGGCTACACCTTC. It specifies CASSLSTGSTGYTF.

The rearrangement joins TRBV5-1 to TRBJ2-2; D remains ambiguous. The CDR3 covers 14 residues. The ends were cut back, 6 bases at V and 2 bases at J, with 11 bases in the middle. From germline, CDR1 is SGHRS and CDR2 YFSETQ. In DNA, the CDR3 is TGCGCCAGCAATATCCAGTCCAACACCGGGGAGCTGTTTTTT. The encoded protein is CASNIQSNTGELFF.

This chain uses TRBV28 with TRBJ2-6, with D maybe TRBD2 (7 bases). Germline values: CDR1 MDHEN, CDR2 SYDVKM. The CDR3 has 17 residues. V lost 3 bases and J lost 4, with 16 bases in between. The DNA of the CDR3 is TGTGCCAGCAGTTTGCAGGGGCGGGGGTCCGGGGCCAACGTCCTGACTTTC. This encodes CASSLQGRGSGANVLTF.

V is TRBV27 and J is TRBJ1-1, with 7 bases fitting TRBD1. The ends lost 7 bases at V and 5 bases at J; junction bases unmatched: 22. Germline V gene data show CDR1 as MNHEY and CDR2 as SMNVEV (reference sequence). The CDR3 covers 18 residues. The CDR3 loop is CASTLIGNRDSRYTEAFF. CDR3 DNA sequence: TGTGCCAGCACCCTAATAGGAAACCGGGACAGCAGATATACTGAAGCTTTCTTT.

This clone has only one observation. The gene calls are TRBV27 and TRBJ1-5; D gene ambiguous. CDR1 MNHEY and CDR2 SMNVEV come from the germline V gene (reference sequence). Between the trimmed V and J ends, which lost 6 bases and 1 base, there was a span of 7 bases. The CDR3 has 13 residues. CDR3 nucleotides: TGTGCCAGCAGAGAGGGCAGCAATCAGCCCCAGCATTTT. It codes for CASREGSNQPQHF.

This chain joins TRBV25-1 and TRBJ2-7, with 7 bases matching TRBD1. In germline, CDR1 is MGHDK, CDR2 SYGVNS. The V gene end was trimmed by 7 bases and the J gene end by 1 base; junction bases not matched to a gene: 10. This CDR3 comprises 15 residues. CDR3 nucleotides: TGTGCCAGCACAGCTGCCGGGACAGCATCCTACGAGCAGTACTTC. Its protein product is CASTAAGTASYEQYF.

In its sample, this clone was seen once. The CDR3 DNA reads as TGCGCCAGCAGTGAGTCACCCTCGGGGGAGCAGTACTTC. Translated: CASSESPSGEQYF. The V gene is TRBV10-1, the J gene TRBJ2-7; TRBD2 might be the D (5 bases). V lost 0 bases and J 7 bases, leaving 10 bases between the germline ends. The CDR3 length is 13 residues. Per the germline V gene, CDR1 is WNHNN and CDR2 is SYGVQD (reference sequence).

This rearrangement joins TRBV11-2 to TRBJ2-7; D gene uncertain. Germline V gene sequence: CDR1 SGHAT, CDR2 FQNNGV. The length of the CDR3 is 13 residues. Between the trimmed V and J ends, which lost 7 bases and 0 bases, there was a span of 10 bases. CDR3 region: CASTPWPSYEQYF. CDR3 coding DNA: TGTGCCAGCACCCCGTGGCCCTCCTACGAGCAGTACTTC. Full variable domain (remainder filled in from reference TRBV11-2 and TRBJ2-7): EAGVAQSPRYKIIEKRQSVAFWCNPISGHATLYWYQQILGQGPKLLIQFQNNGVVDDSQLPKDRFSAERLKGVDSTLKIQPAKLEDSAVYLCASTPWPSYEQYFGPGTRLTVT.

The gene calls are TRBV6-6 and TRBJ1-2, with no clear D. The CDR3 is made up of 10 amino acids. The V end was cut by 6 bases, the J end by 8 bases, with 7 bases between. Germline values: CDR1 MNHNY, CDR2 SVGAGI (reference sequence). CDR3 sequence (DNA): TGTGCCAGCAGCCCGGGAGGCTACACCTTC. It is translated as CASSPGGYTF.

This clone appeared once. This chain joins TRBV11-2 and TRBJ2-7; no firm D call. Trimming removed 5 bases from V and 1 base from J, with 18 bases in between. CDR3 length equals 16 residues. Germline V gene sequence: CDR1 SGHAT, CDR2 FQNNGV. The CDR3 DNA is TGTGCCAGCAGCGAGTCTCCTACGGTCCAATCCTACGAGCAGTACTTC. This gives the protein CASSESPTVQSYEQYF.

The chain recombines TRBV18 with TRBJ2-3; D is ambiguous. V shed 6 bases and J shed 2 bases, with 12 bases lying between them. The length of the CDR3 is 14 residues. CDR1 is KGHSH, CDR2 LQKENI, per germline. CDR3 sequence: CASSRTQDTDTQYF. The CDR3 nucleotides read TGTGCCAGCTCCCGAACCCAGGACACAGATACGCAGTATTTT.

The rearrangement links TRBV30 to TRBJ1-6; 8 nucleotides align to TRBD1. The germline V gene has CDR1 GTSNPN and CDR2 SVGIG (reference sequence). Unmatched junction bases numbered 4, after V lost 1 base and J lost 8 bases. CDR3 length: 14 residues. CDR3 bases: TGTGCCTGGAGTGGAAACAGGGGGTATTCACCCCTCCACTTT. This codes for CAWSGNRGYSPLHF. Together with reference TRBV30 and TRBJ1-6, the CDR3 gives the full variable domain: SQTIHQWPATLVQPVGSPLSLECTVEGTSNPNLYWYRQAAGRGLQLLFYSVGIGQISSEVPQNLSASRPQDRQFILSSKKLLLSDSGFYLCAWSGNRGYSPLHFGNGTRLTVT.

This clone occurred a few times. The chain uses TRBV20-1 and TRBJ1-2; D gene ambiguous. Germline-derived CDR1 and CDR2 are DFQATT and SNEGSKA (reference sequence). V lost 3 bases, J lost 1 base, and 9 bases lay in between. The CDR3 has 13 amino acids. The CDR3 DNA sequence: TGCAGTGCTAGTGAACTTTTTAACTATGGCTACACCTTC. Its protein product is CSASELFNYGYTF.

The chain recombines TRBV6-1 with TRBJ2-3; D might be TRBD1 (5 bases). This CDR3 has 16 amino acids. Trimming removed 4 bases at V and 4 bases at J, with 18 bases between. Per germline, CDR1 MNHNS and CDR2 SASEGT. CDR3 nucleotide sequence: TGTGCCAGCAGTGGCGATAGACAGCCTATAGCAGATACGCAGTATTTT. Translation gives CASSGDRQPIADTQYF.

This clone occurred a few times. V gene TRBV23-1 combines with J gene TRBJ1-5; possible D gene TRBD1, 5 bases. TRBV23-1 is an open reading frame, and its role is uncertain. CDR3 length equals 14 residues. V was clipped by 1 base and J by 10 bases, with 14 bases between them. The CDR3 DNA is TGCGCCAGCAGTCAATGGACACAGGAGTCACCCCAGCATTTT. It translates to CASSQWTQESPQHF.

The chain is built from TRBV7-3 and TRBJ2-7; D is perhaps TRBD2 (7 bases). In germline, CDR1 is SGHTA, CDR2 FQGTGA. V was pared by 5 bases and J by 6 bases, with 17 bases between. This CDR3 contains 14 residues. The chain's CDR3 is CASSRAGARLEQYF. The CDR3 nucleotides read TGTGCCAGCAGCCGGGCGGGGGCTCGGCTCGAGCAGTACTTC.